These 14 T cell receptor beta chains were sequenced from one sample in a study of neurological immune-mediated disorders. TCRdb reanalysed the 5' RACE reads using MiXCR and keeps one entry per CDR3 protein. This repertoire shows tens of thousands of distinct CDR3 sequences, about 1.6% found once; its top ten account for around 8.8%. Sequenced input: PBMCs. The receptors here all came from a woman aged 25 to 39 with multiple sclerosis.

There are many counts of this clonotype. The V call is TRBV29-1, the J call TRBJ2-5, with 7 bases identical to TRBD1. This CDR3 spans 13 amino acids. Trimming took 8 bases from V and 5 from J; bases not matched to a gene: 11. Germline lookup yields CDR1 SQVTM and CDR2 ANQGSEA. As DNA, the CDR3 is TGCAGCACCCGACAGGGCGGAGGCGAGACCCAGTACTTC. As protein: CSTRQGGGETQYF.

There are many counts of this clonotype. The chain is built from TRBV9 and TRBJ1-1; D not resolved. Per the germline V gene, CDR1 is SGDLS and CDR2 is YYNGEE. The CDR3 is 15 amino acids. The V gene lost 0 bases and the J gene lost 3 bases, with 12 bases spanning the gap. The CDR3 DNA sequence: TGTGCCAGCAGCGTAGAGGTAGGACGGGACACTGAAGCTTTCTTT. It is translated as CASSVEVGRDTEAFF.

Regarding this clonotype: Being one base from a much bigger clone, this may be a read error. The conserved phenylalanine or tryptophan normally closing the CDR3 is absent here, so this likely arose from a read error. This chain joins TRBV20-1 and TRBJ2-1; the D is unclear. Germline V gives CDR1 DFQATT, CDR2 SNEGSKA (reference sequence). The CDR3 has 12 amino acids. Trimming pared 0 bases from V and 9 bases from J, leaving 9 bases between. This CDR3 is CSAREGPIEQFY. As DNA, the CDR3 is TGCAGTGCTAGAGAGGGTCCCATTGAGCAGTTCTAC.

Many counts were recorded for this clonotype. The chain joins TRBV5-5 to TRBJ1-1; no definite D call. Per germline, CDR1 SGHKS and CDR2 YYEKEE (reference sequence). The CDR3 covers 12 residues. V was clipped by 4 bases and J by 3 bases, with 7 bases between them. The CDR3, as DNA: TGTGCCAGCAGCCGCCGCGACACTGAAGCTTTCTTT. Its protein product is CASSRRDTEAFF.

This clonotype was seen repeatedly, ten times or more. CDR3 DNA: TGTGCCAGCAGCTTAACGACCGCCACCGGGGAGCTGTTTTTT. It yields the protein CASSLTTATGELFF. The chain employs TRBV7-6 and TRBJ2-2; D gene uncertain. The ends were cut back, 2 bases at V and 4 bases at J, with 8 bases in the middle. The V gene's germline CDR1 is SGHVS and CDR2 FNYEAQ. The CDR3 runs to 14 residues. The complete variable domain, with remaining parts taken from reference TRBV7-6 and TRBJ2-2, reads GAGVSQSPRYKVTKRGQDVALRCDPISGHVSLYWYRQALGQGPEFLTYFNYEAQQDKSGLPNDRFSAERPEGSISTLTIQRTEQRDSAMYRCASSLTTATGELFFGEGSRLTVL.

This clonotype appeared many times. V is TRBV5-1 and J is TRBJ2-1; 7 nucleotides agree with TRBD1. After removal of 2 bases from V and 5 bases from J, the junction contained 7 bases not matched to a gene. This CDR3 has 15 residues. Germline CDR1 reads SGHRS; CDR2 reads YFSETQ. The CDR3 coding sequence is TGCGCCAGCAGCTTTAGGGGGCCCGTGGACAATGAGCAGTTCTTC. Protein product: CASSFRGPVDNEQFF.

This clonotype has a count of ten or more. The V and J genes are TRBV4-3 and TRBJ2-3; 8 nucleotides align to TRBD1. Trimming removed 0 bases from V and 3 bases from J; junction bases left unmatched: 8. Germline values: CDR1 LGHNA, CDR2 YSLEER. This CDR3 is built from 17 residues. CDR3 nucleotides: TGCGCCAGCAGCCAAGAAACCTCAGGGGGCAGGACAGATACGCAGTATTTT. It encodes CASSQETSGGRTDTQYF.

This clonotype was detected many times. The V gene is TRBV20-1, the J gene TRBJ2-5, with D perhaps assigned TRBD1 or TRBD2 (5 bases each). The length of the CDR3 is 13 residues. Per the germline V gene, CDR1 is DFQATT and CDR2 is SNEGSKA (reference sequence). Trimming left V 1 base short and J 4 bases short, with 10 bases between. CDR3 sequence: CSARVGVGETQYF. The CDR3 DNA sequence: TGCAGTGCTAGAGTGGGGGTTGGAGAGACCCAGTACTTC.

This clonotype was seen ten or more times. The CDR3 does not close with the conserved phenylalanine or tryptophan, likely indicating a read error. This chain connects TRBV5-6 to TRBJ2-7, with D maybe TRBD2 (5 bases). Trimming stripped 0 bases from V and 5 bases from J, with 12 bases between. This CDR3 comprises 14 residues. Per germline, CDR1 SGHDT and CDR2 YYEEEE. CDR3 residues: CASSLEPRGNEQYC. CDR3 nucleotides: TGTGCCAGCAGCTTGGAGCCCCGAGGGAACGAGCAGTACTGC.

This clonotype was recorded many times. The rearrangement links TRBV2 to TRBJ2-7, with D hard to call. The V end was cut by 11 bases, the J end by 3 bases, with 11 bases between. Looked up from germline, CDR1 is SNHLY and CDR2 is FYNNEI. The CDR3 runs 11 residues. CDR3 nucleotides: TGTGCCTCCTCCAGCAACTACGAGCAGTACTTC. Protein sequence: CASSSNYEQYF.

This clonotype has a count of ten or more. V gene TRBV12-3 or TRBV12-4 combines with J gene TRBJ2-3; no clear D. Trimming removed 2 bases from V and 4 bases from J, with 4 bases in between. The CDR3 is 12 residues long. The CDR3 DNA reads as TGTGCCAGCAGTTTAACCTCAGATACGCAGTATTTT. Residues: CASSLTSDTQYF.

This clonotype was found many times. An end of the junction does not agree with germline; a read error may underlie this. CDR3 region: CASGFTPGVTEAFF. CDR3 DNA sequence: TGCGCCAGCGGCTTTACCCCAGGGGTTACTGAAGCTTTCTTT. The chain has TRBV5-1 and TRBJ1-1, with a tentative D call TRBD1 (6 bases). Germline assignment: CDR1 SGHRS and CDR2 YFSETQ. CDR3 length equals 14 residues.

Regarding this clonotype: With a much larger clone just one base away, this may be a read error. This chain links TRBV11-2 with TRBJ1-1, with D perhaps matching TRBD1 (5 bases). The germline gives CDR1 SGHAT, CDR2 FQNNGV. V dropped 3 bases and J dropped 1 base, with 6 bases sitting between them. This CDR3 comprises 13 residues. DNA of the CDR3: TGTGCCAGCAGCTTGGGACCGAACACTGAAGCTTTCTTT. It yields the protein CASSLGPNTEAFF.

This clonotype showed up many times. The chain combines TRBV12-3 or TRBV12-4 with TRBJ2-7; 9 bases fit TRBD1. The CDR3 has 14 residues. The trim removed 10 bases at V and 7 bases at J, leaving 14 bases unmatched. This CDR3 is CATQFGGTGREQYF. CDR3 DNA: TGTGCCACTCAGTTTGGAGGGACAGGGCGTGAGCAGTACTTC.